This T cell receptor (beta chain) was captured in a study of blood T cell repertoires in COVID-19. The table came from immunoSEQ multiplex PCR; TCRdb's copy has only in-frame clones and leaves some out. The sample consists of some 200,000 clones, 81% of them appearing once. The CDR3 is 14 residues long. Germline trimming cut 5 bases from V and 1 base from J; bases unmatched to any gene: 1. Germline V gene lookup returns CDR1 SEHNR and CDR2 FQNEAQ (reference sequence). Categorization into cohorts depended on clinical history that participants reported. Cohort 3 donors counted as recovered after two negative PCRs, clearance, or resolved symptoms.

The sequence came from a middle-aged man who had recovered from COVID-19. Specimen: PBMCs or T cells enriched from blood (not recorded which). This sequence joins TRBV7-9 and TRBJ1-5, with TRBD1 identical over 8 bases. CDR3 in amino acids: CASSRTGSNQPQHF. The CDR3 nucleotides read TGTGCCAGCAGCCGGACAGGGAGCAATCAGCCCCAGCATTTT.